This TCR beta chain was profiled in a study of CD8 T cells in ankylosing spondylitis. This clonotype was counted at least ten times. Its target is not known. V dropped 0 bases and J dropped 3; count of bases not matched to a gene: 5. Germline V gene sequence: CDR1 SQVTM, CDR2 ANQGSEA. The CDR3 runs 15 residues. Quantitative molecular-barcoded 5'-RACE generated the TCR beta libraries. Each CDR3 protein gets one entry after TCRdb re-called the 5' RACE reads with MiXCR. The sample consists of 150,000 to 200,000 distinct CDR3 sequences, approximately 20% of them appearing once. General study results and limits: Disease-associated clones were reportedly significantly overrepresented in matched ankylosing spondylitis synovial fluid. CD8+ by phenotype, disease-linked clones were relatively rare in peripheral blood.

Sequenced sample: blood, either unsorted or a sorted T cell fraction (not recorded which). This receptor was obtained from a male donor with ankylosing spondylitis or in good health (not recorded which). This sequence joins TRBV29-1 and TRBJ2-7; 10 bases are a match to TRBD2. CDR3 sequence: CSVEDQIAGGYEQYF. CDR3 nucleotides: TGCAGCGTTGAAGACCAGATAGCGGGAGGCTACGAGCAGTACTTC.